The source of this T cell receptor (beta chain) is a study of radiation and T cells in renal cell carcinoma. Findings of the study overall: Top tumor clonotypes rose in blood 2 weeks post-radiation, then contracted. Baseline intratumoral clonotype presence is unknown without pretreatment biopsies.

Comment on this clone: Its antigen is unknown. One end of the junction fails to match germline, which may point to a read error. Additional DNA sequences in this sample encode the identical CDR3.

TCRdb keeps only in-frame clones here, not all; method: immunoSEQ multiplex PCR. Of tens of thousands of clones detected, about 80% appear once; the ten largest clones hold about 37%. The CDR3 is made up of 15 amino acids. From germline, CDR1 is LGHNA and CDR2 YSLEER. Time point here: baseline pretreatment blood. Treatment of the sample: 15 Gy SBRT to primary tumor, nephrectomy 4 weeks later. Blood was sampled at baseline, 2 weeks and 4 weeks after SBRT. Clear cell pathology was present in this patient's renal cell carcinoma. J is TRBJ2-6 and V is TRBV4-3, with a weak D call TRBD1 (5 bases). The sequences come from blood, collected from a patient whose treatment included radiotherapy and nephrectomy. The TCR was taken from a man aged 55-75 years with renal cell carcinoma. The CDR3 DNA sequence: TGCGCCAGCAGCCGCCGGCGCTCTGGGGCCAACGTACTGACTTTC. Its translation: CASSRRRSGANVLTF.